Following are 2 T cell receptor delta chains from one sample sequenced in a study of gamma-delta T cells after stem cell transplantation. TCRdb reanalysed the RT-PCR reads via CATT. The table lists 12,000 or so delta-chain clones, 1% to 1.5% of them singletons. The sample taken for sequencing was gamma-delta T cells. The source of these receptors is a human donor. It is not recorded whose cells these are; they may come from a transplant donor.

This clone is large in the sample. This specimen includes other DNA sequences encoding the same CDR3. The rearrangement uses TRDV2 and TRDJ1, with 13 positions matching TRDD3. This CDR3 region has 17 residues. The germline V gene encodes CDR1 GEAIGNYY and CDR2 EKD. V shed 5 bases and J 4 bases; nucleotides not matched to a gene: 12. For the CDR3, the DNA is TGTGCCTGTGCCGGACTGGGGGATACGCAAACGAACGATAAACTCATCTTT. Protein product: CACAGLGDTQTNDKLIF.

This clone was detected only a few times. TCRdb assigns this DNA the protein of a much larger clone, which departs from its translation at residue 10; this likely reflects a read error, and the protein shown comes from translating the DNA. J is TRDJ1 and V is TRDV2; 8 bases match TRDD3. This CDR3 is built from 15 residues. Germline V gene data show CDR1 as GEAIGNYY and CDR2 as EKD. J gave up 3 bases and V 3 bases, and 8 bases lay outside the gene matches. This CDR3 is CACDFLGDHADKLIF. CDR3 sequence (DNA): TGTGCCTGTGACTTCCTGGGGGACCACGCCGATAAACTCATCTTT.